Reported below is one TCR beta chain. This sample was included in a study of CD8 T cells in Susac syndrome. Study-level background: Treatment status at blood draw for the Susac syndrome patients was therapy-naive, corticosteroids, or intravenous immunoglobulin alone.

The germline V and J ends were trimmed by 2 bases and 2 bases, with 10 bases remaining between them. Germline V gives CDR1 DFQATT, CDR2 SNEGSKA (reference sequence). This CDR3 region has 14 residues. With random hexamers, reverse transcription was performed on about 0.5 to 1 ug of RNA. TCRdb reanalysed the immunoSEQ multiplex PCR reads using MiXCR and keeps one entry per CDR3 protein. Of 95,000 to 150,000 distinct CDR3 sequences detected, 95% to 96% appear once; the ten largest clones hold 0.11% to 0.15%. This chain uses TRBV20-1 with TRBJ2-1; either TRBD1 or TRBD2 may fit D (6 bases each). Material: CD4+ T cells from PBMCs. This TCR was sampled from a human donor with Susac syndrome. The CDR3 loop is CSARRRGAYNEQFF. CDR3 in DNA: TGCAGTGCTAGACGGAGGGGGGCCTACAATGAGCAGTTCTTC.